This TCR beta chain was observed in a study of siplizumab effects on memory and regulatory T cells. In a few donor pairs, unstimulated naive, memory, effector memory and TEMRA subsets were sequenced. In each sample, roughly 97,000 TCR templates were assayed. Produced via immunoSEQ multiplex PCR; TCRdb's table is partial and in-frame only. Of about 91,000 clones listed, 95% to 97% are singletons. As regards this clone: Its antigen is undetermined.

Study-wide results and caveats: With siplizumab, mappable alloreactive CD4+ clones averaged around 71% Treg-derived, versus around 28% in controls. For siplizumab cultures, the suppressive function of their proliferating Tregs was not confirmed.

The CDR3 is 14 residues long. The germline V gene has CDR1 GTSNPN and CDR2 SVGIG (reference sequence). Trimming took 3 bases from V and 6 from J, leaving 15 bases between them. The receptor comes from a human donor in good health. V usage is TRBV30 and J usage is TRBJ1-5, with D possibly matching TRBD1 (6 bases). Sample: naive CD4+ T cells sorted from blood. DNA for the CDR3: TGTGCCTGGAGACTACAGGGAAATAGTCAGCCCCAGCATTTT. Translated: CAWRLQGNSQPQHF.